The entry below gives a single T cell receptor beta chain sequence along with its context. Its cognate antigen is unknown. The sample has other DNA sequences that encode this CDR3 too. Generated by immunoSEQ multiplex PCR, the TCRdb table keeps only in-frame clones and is missing some. The data hold roughly 220,000 clones, with over 70% observed a single time. The entry originates in a study of cytomegalovirus exposure and HLA in healthy donors. The CDR3 covers 12 residues. Germline V gene data show CDR1 as MDHEN and CDR2 as SYDVKM. Trimming pared 3 bases from V and 4 bases from J, leaving 7 bases between. Findings and limits, study-wide: Generally TCR sequences proved uncommon, though certain public TCRs appeared in numerous donors.

While the first cohort had around 700 subjects, the donors belonged to the separate validation cohort of 120 subjects. The origin of this receptor is a young woman in good health and CMV-seropositive. The chain is built from TRBV28 and TRBJ2-7; no clear D gene. Sequencing input: PBMCs. The CDR3 region is CASSLRVYEQYF. DNA of the CDR3: TGTGCCAGCAGTTTGCGCGTATACGAGCAGTACTTC.